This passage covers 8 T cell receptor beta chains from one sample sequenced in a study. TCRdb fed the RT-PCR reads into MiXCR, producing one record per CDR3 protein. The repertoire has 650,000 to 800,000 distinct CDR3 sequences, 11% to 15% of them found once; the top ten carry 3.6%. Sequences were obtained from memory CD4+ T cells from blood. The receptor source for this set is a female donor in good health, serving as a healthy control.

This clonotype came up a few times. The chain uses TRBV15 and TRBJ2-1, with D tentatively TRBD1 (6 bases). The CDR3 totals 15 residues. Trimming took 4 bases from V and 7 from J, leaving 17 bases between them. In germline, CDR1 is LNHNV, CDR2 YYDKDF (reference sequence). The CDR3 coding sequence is TGTGCCACCAGCATAAAGGGGGATGGAGTGAATGAGCAGTTCTTC. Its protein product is CATSIKGDGVNEQFF.

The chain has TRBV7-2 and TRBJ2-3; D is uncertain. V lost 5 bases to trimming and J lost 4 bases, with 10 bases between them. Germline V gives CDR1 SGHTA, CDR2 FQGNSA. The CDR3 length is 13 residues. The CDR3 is CASSRARADTQYF. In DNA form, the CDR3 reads TGTGCCAGCAGCCGGGCAAGGGCAGATACGCAGTATTTT.

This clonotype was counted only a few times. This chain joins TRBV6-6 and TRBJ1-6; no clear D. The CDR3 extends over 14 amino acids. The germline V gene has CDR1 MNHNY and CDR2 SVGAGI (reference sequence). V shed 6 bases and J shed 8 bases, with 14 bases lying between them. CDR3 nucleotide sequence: TGTGCCAGCAGCCAGCCGGAATGGGATTCACCCCTCCACTTT. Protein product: CASSQPEWDSPLHF.

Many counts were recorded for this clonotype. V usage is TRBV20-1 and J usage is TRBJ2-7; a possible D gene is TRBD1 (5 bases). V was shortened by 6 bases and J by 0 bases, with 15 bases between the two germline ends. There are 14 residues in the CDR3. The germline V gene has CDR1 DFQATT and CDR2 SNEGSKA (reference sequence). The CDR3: CSAEETASSYEQYF. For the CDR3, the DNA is TGCAGTGCAGAGGAGACAGCCAGCTCCTACGAGCAGTACTTC.

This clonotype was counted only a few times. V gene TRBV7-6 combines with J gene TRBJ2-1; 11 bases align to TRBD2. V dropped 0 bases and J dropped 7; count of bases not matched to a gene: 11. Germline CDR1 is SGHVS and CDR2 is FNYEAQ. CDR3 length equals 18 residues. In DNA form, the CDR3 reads TGTGCCAGCAGCTTAGCCTTAGCGGGAGGGCCACAGTCGAATGAGCAGTTCTTC. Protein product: CASSLALAGGPQSNEQFF.

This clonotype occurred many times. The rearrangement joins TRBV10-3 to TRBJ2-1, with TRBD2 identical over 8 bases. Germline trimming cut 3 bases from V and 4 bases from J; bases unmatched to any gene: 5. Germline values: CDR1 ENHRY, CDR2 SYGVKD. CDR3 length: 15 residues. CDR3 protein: CAISDGGGLYNEQFF. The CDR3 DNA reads TGTGCCATCAGTGACGGGGGGGGGCTTTACAATGAGCAGTTCTTC.

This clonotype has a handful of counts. DNA of the CDR3: TGTGCCAGCTCACCAACGGGGGATCCTGGAAACACCATATATTTT. Translating it yields CASSPTGDPGNTIYF. V usage is TRBV18 and J usage is TRBJ1-3; possible D gene TRBD1, 5 bases. V lost 2 bases to trimming and J lost 2 bases, with 10 bases between them. CDR1 is KGHSH and CDR2 is LQKENI in the germline V gene. The CDR3 spans 15 residues.

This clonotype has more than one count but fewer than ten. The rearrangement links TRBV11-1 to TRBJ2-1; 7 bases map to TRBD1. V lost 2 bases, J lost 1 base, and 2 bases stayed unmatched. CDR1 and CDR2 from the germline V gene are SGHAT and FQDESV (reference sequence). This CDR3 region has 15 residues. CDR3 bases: TGTGCCAGCAGCTTACAGGGGGTATCCTACAATGAGCAGTTCTTC. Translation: CASSLQGVSYNEQFF.